The following is a T cell receptor beta chain sequence with its context. Its binding antigen is unknown. No clone much larger than this one lies a single base away; base qualities are absent. Library preparation was by the immunoSEQ multiplex PCR assay. The table was pulled from immuneACCESS by TCRdb, which kept in-frame rearrangements only. Such tables lose some clones; where checked, under half of the loss comes from unresolved V genes, and the rest has no known cause. The sample records more than 70,000 clones, around 93% of which are singletons. 0.9% to 0.95% of the sample is in the top ten clones. V is pruned by 4 bases and J by 5 bases, leaving 6 bases of the junction without a gene match. The CDR3 holds 15 amino acids from the cysteine to the phenylalanine. The sequence is cut down to CDR3 DNA, 45 bases in frame from base 1. From a lookup of the germline V gene, CDR1 and CDR2 are MNHEY and SVGAGI.

The data derive from a study of T cell changes during pregnancy in multiple sclerosis (dated by TCRdb to about 2019). Describing the broader study: The study looked at changes in the T cell repertoire across pregnancy in women with multiple sclerosis.

This sample comprised peripheral blood, obtained before pregnancy. Recombination linked TRBV6-5 to TRBJ2-3; 10 central nucleotides agree with TRBD2. The TCR sequence derives from a female donor with multiple sclerosis, enrolled in a pregnancy study. Here is the DNA: TGTGCCAGCAGTTCCGGGACTAGCGATGGAGATACGCAGTATTTT. Its protein reads: CASSSGTSDGDTQYF.